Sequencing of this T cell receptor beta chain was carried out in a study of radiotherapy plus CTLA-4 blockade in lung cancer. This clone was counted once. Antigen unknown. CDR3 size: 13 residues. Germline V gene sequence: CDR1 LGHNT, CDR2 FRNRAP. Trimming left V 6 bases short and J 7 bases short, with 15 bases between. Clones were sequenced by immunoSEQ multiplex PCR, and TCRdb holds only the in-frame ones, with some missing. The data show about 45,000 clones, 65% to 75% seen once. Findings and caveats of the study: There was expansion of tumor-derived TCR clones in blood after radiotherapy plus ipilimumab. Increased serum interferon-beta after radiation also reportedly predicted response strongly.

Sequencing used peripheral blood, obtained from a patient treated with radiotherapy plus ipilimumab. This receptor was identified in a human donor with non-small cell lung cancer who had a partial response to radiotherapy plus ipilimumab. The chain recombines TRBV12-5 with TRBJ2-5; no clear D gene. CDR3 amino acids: CASGSLVLGTQYF. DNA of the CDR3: TGTGCTAGTGGCTCCCTAGTCCTAGGGACCCAGTACTTC.